The TCR beta chain under discussion was sequenced for a study of OX40 agonist ivuxolimab in advanced cancers. Study-wide background: At 82.7% male, the cohort had a mean age of around 56 years, ranging from about 20 to 79. Prior therapy, whether anti-PD-1, anti-PD-L1 or anti-CTLA-4, was allowed, and under 50% had some.

Only in-frame clones appear in the TCRdb table, and some are missing; sequencing was by immunoSEQ multiplex PCR. Found here are some 33,000 clones, roughly 80% of them singletons; the top ten hold about 20%. CDR1 and CDR2 from the germline V gene are MDHEN and SYDVKM. CDR3 length: 18 residues. In the case of this clone: A read error may produce the germline difference seen at one junction end.

The V gene is TRBV28, the J gene TRBJ2-7; tentative D call: TRBD2 (6 bases). The receptor's source is an adult with an advanced solid tumor such as melanoma, head and neck, liver or kidney cancer. The specimen was CD4+ or CD8+ T cells sorted from blood, collected in a trial of the OX40 agonist ivuxolimab. The DNA for the CDR3 is TGTGCCAGCAGCTTATCCCCTTTTGGGGGAGGTATCTCCTACGAGCAGTACTTC. Translation: CASSLSPFGGGISYEQYF.